This TCR beta chain originates from a study of blood T cell repertoires in COVID-19. As for the study in general: Acute-phase and convalescent COVID-19 samples originated in the United States, Italy and Spain.

The CDR3 length is 12 residues. The germline V and J ends were trimmed by 1 base and 4 bases, with 4 bases remaining between them. The germline CDR1 and CDR2 sequences are SGHAT and FQNNGV. Assay used: immunoSEQ multiplex PCR; TCRdb lists only in-frame clones, some missing. The table lists roughly 250,000 clones, approximately 80% of them singletons. V and J are TRBV11-2 and TRBJ1-2; D remains unclear. The TCR was taken from a woman aged 45 to 65 with acute or convalescent COVID-19. Sequencing input: peripheral blood. Here the CDR3 DNA reads TGTGCCAGCAGCTTAGGCAGCTATGGCTACACCTTC. Protein: CASSLGSYGYTF. The variable domain in full, completed from reference TRBV11-2 and TRBJ1-2, reads EAGVAQSPRYKIIEKRQSVAFWCNPISGHATLYWYQQILGQGPKLLIQFQNNGVVDDSQLPKDRFSAERLKGVDSTLKIQPAKLEDSAVYLCASSLGSYGYTFGSGTRLTVV.